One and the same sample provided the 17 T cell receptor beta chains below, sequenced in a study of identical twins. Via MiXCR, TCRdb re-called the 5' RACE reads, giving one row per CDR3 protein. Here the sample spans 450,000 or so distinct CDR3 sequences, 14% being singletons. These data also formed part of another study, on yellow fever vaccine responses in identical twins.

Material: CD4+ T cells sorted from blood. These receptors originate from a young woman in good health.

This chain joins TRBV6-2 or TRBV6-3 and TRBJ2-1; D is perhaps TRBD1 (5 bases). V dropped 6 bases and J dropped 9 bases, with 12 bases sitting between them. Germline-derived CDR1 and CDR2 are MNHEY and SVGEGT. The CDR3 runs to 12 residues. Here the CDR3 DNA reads TGTGCCAGCAGCCGAGACAGTGGTGAGCAGTTCTTC. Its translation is CASSRDSGEQFF.

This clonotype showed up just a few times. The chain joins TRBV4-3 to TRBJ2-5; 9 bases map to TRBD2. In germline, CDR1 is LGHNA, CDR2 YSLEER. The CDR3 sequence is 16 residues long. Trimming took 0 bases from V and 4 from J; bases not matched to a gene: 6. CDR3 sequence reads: CASSQEGGGRGETQYF. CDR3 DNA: TGCGCCAGCAGCCAAGAGGGGGGCGGGAGGGGAGAGACCCAGTACTTC.

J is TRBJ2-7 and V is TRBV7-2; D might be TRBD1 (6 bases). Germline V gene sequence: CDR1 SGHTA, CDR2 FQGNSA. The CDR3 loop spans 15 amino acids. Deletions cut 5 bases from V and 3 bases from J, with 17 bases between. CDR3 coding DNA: TGTGCCAGCAGCGCCACAGGGAAATCAAGCTACGAGCAGTACTTC. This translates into CASSATGKSSYEQYF.

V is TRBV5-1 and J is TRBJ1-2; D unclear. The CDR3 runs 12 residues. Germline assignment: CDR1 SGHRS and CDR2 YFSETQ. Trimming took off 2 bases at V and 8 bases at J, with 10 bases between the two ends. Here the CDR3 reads CASSFQNWGYTF. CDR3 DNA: TGCGCCAGCAGCTTTCAGAATTGGGGCTACACCTTC.

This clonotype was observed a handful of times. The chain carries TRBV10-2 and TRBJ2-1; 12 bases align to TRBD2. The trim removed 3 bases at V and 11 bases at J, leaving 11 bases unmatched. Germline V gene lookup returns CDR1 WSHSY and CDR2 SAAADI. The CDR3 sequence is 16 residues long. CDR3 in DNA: TGCGCCAGCAGTGACCCCTTGGGACTAGCGGGCCGAAAGCAGTTCTTC. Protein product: CASSDPLGLAGRKQFF.

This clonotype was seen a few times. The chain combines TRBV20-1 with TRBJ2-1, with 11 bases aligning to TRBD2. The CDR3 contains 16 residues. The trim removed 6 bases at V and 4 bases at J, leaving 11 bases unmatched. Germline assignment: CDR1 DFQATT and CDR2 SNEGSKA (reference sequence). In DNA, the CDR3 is TGCAGTGCCGCGCATGGGTTAGCGGGAGGGTACAATGAGCAGTTCTTC. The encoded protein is CSAAHGLAGGYNEQFF.

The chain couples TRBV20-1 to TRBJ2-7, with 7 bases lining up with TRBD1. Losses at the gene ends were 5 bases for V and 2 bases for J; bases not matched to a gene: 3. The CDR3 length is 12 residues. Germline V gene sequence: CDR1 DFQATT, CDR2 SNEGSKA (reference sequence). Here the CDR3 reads CSAFDRAYEQYF. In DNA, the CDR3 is TGCAGTGCTTTCGACAGGGCCTACGAGCAGTACTTC.

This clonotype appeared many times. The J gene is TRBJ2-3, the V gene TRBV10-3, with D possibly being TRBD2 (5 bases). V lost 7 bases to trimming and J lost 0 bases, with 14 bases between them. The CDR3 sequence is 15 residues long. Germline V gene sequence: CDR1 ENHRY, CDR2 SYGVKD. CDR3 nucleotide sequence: TGTGCCATCACAGGAGAGGGCCCTAGCACAGATACGCAGTATTTT. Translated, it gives CAITGEGPSTDTQYF.

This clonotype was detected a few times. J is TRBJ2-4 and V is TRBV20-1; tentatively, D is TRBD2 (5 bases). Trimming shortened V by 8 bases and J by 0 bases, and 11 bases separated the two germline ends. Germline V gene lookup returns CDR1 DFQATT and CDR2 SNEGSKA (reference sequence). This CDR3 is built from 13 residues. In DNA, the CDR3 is TGCAGTCCCTCGGCGGGAGCCAAAAACATTCAGTACTTC. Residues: CSPSAGAKNIQYF.

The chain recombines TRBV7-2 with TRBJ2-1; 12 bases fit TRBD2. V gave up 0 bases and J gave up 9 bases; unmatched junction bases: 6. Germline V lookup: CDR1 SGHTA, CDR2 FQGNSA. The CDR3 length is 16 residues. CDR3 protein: CASSLALAGGVGEQFF. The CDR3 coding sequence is TGTGCCAGCAGCTTAGCCCTAGCGGGAGGGGTCGGTGAGCAGTTCTTC.

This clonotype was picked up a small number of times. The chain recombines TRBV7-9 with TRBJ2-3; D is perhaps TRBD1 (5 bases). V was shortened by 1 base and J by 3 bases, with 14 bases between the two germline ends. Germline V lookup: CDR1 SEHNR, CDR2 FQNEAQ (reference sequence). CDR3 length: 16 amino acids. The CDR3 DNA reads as TGTGCCAGCAGCTTAGAAGGACAAGGGAAAACAGATACGCAGTATTTT. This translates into CASSLEGQGKTDTQYF.

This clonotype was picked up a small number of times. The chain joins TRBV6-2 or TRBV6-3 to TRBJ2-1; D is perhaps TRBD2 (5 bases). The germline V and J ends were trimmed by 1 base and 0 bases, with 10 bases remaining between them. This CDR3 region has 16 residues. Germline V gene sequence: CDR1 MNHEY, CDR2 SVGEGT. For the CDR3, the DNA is TGTGCCAGCAGTTACTGGGTAGCGAACTCCTACAATGAGCAGTTCTTC. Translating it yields CASSYWVANSYNEQFF.

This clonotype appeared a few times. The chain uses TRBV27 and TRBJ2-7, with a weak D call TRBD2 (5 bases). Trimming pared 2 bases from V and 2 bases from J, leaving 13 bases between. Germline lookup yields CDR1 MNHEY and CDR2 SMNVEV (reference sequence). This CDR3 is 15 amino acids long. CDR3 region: CASSLKYPAAYEQYF. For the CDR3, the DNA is TGTGCCAGCAGTTTAAAGTACCCAGCGGCCTACGAGCAGTACTTC.

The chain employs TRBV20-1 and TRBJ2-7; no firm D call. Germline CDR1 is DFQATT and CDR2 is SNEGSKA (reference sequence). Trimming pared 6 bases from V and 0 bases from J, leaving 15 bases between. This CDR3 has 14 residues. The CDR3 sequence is CSARAPLSSYEQYF. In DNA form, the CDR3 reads TGCAGTGCCCGGGCCCCCCTGAGCTCCTACGAGCAGTACTTC.

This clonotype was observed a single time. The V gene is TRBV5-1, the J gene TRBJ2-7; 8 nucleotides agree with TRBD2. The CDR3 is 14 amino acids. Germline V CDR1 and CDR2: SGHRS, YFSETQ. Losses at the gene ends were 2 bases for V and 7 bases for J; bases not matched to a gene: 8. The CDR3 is CASSFSGTAVEQYF. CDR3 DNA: TGCGCCAGCAGCTTTAGCGGGACGGCGGTGGAGCAGTACTTC.

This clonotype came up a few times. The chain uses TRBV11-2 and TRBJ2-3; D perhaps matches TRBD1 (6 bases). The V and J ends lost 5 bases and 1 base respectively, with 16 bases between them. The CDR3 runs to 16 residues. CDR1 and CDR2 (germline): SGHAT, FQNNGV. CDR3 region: CASSNSLPGGTDTQYF. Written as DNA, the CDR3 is TGTGCCAGCAGCAACAGCCTACCAGGGGGCACAGATACGCAGTATTTT.

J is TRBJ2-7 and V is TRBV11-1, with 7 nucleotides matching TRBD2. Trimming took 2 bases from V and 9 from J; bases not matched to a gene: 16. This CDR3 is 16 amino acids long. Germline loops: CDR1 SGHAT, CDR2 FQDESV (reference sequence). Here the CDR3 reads CASSLLGGALGLGQYF. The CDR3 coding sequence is TGTGCCAGCAGCTTATTGGGAGGGGCCCTCGGTCTGGGGCAGTACTTC.